Below are 30 T cell receptor beta chains sequenced from a single sample in a study of T cells in localized non-small cell lung cancer. Assay: immunoSEQ multiplex PCR; the TCRdb copy retains only in-frame clones and omits some. The sample contains about 41,000 clones, around 83% of which appear only once. Sequenced material: PBMCs, taken before any cancer treatment. These receptors originate from a man between 40 and 69 years old with stage II lung adenocarcinoma.

The rearrangement uses TRBV10-3 and TRBJ1-3; D unresolved. CDR3 length: 12 amino acids. V lost 6 bases and J 1 base, leaving 4 bases between the germline ends. Germline lookup yields CDR1 ENHRY and CDR2 SYGVKD. The CDR3 reads CAIRASGNTIYF. The CDR3 nucleotides read TGTGCCATCAGAGCGTCTGGAAACACCATATATTTT.

Written as DNA, the CDR3 is TGCGCCAGCAGCCACGCCGGAGTTAATGAAAAACTGTTTTTT. It is translated as CASSHAGVNEKLFF. The V and J genes are TRBV4-3 and TRBJ1-4; D uncertain. Germline values: CDR1 LGHNA, CDR2 YSLEER. The CDR3 spans 14 residues. V lost 3 bases to trimming and J lost 4 bases, with 9 bases between them.

This chain uses TRBV6-1 with TRBJ1-3; D ambiguous. The V gene lost 2 bases and the J gene lost 0 bases, with 8 bases spanning the gap. Per the germline V gene, CDR1 is MNHNS and CDR2 is SASEGT. CDR3 length equals 15 residues. CDR3 in DNA: TGTGCCAGCAGTGAATTGGGGTACTCTGGAAACACCATATATTTT. Its protein product is CASSELGYSGNTIYF.

The chain joins TRBV7-8 to TRBJ1-1; TRBD1 agrees at 7 bases. This CDR3 comprises 14 residues. CDR1 is SGHVS, CDR2 FQNEAQ, per germline. J was trimmed by 1 base and V by 1 base; bases with no gene match: 0. CDR3 coding DNA: TGTGCCAGCAGCTTAGGGACAGGGAACACTGAAGCTTTCTTT. This sequence encodes CASSLGTGNTEAFF.

The chain employs TRBV2 and TRBJ1-6, with TRBD1 as a possible D gene (6 bases). The CDR3 has 13 amino acids. V was clipped by 6 bases and J by 6 bases, with 9 bases between them. Germline lookup yields CDR1 SNHLY and CDR2 FYNNEI. The CDR3 is CASRRTANSPLHF. CDR3 DNA: TGTGCCAGCAGACGGACAGCTAATTCACCCCTCCACTTT.

The rearrangement joins TRBV27 to TRBJ2-2; D not resolved. Looked up from germline, CDR1 is MNHEY and CDR2 is SMNVEV (reference sequence). CDR3 length: 13 residues. Between the trimmed V and J ends, which lost 7 bases and 1 base, there was a span of 7 bases. CDR3 protein: CASTRRNTGELFF. Here the CDR3 DNA reads TGTGCCAGCACCCGACGGAACACCGGGGAGCTGTTTTTT.

The J gene is TRBJ2-4, the V gene TRBV6-6; D not resolved. The CDR3 is 11 residues long. The germline CDR1 and CDR2 sequences are MNHNY and SVGAGI (reference sequence). Trimming pared 6 bases from V and 13 bases from J, leaving 13 bases between. For the CDR3, the DNA is TGTGCCAGCAGCCCTAAGGGCCCCCAGTACTTC. Its translation: CASSPKGPQYF.

The chain has TRBV6-1 and TRBJ2-3; the D gene is possibly TRBD1 (6 bases). The CDR3 spans 16 residues. Germline loops: CDR1 MNHNS, CDR2 SASEGT. The germline V and J ends were trimmed by 4 bases and 0 bases, with 14 bases remaining between them. The CDR3 protein is CASSAGRGSSTDTQYF. Here the CDR3 DNA reads TGTGCCAGCAGTGCGGGCAGGGGTTCTAGCACAGATACGCAGTATTTT.

The chain recombines TRBV30 with TRBJ1-2, with no clear D. The germline gives CDR1 GTSNPN, CDR2 SVGIG (reference sequence). The CDR3 runs to 11 residues. V shed 3 bases and J shed 0 bases, with 2 bases lying between them. The CDR3 DNA reads TGTGCCTGGAGGACTAACTATGGCTACACCTTC. As protein: CAWRTNYGYTF.

The chain has TRBV6-1 and TRBJ1-5, with D possibly being TRBD1 (5 bases). The V and J ends lost 7 bases and 0 bases respectively, with 10 bases between them. The CDR3 runs 14 residues. Germline-derived CDR1 and CDR2 are MNHNS and SASEGT. CDR3 sequence: CASTIQDSNQPQHF. As DNA, the CDR3 is TGTGCCAGCACTATACAGGATAGCAATCAGCCCCAGCATTTT.

The chain carries TRBV28 and TRBJ2-7, with TRBD1 matching 9 bases. The V segment lost 3 bases and the J segment 2 bases; nucleotides outside the gene matches: 11. The CDR3 consists of 17 residues. Germline V CDR1 and CDR2: MDHEN, SYDVKM. DNA of the CDR3: TGTGCCAGCAGTTTCCGAACAGGGGGCGTCCCTCCCTACGAGCAGTACTTC. Translated: CASSFRTGGVPPYEQYF.

The J gene is TRBJ1-5, the V gene TRBV6-6; D might be TRBD1 (5 bases). The V gene lost 10 bases and the J gene lost 1 base, with 14 bases spanning the gap. The CDR3 runs to 14 residues. Germline V gene sequence: CDR1 MNHNY, CDR2 SVGAGI (reference sequence). CDR3 region: CAISTQGSNQPQHF. CDR3 coding DNA: TGTGCCATCTCTACCCAGGGCAGCAATCAGCCCCAGCATTTT.

This clone was counted a single time. J is TRBJ1-5 and V is TRBV9, with 9 bases that match TRBD1. This CDR3 has 15 residues. The junction had 4 bases not matched to a gene; V was cut back by 0 bases and J by 6 bases. Germline CDR1 and CDR2: SGDLS and YYNGEE. CDR3 residues: CASSVGDRAGQPQHF. DNA for the CDR3: TGTGCCAGCAGCGTAGGGGACAGGGCGGGTCAGCCCCAGCATTTT.

This clone appeared a few times. The CDR3 reads CAISEPKQPYGYTF. CDR3 in DNA: TGTGCCATCAGTGAGCCGAAGCAGCCTTATGGCTACACCTTC. The chain links TRBV10-3 to TRBJ1-2, with D uncertain. This CDR3 comprises 14 residues. V was cut by 2 bases and J by 5 bases, with 12 bases left in between. Per the germline V gene, CDR1 is ENHRY and CDR2 is SYGVKD.

The table lists this clone with a count of one. The chain is built from TRBV30 and TRBJ1-1; the D gene is possibly TRBD1 (5 bases). V was clipped by 0 bases and J by 6 bases, with 17 bases between them. CDR1 is GTSNPN, CDR2 SVGIG, per germline (reference sequence). This CDR3 spans 15 amino acids. In DNA, the CDR3 is TGTGCCTGGAGTGTACTGGGGACCGCCTCCGCTGAAGCTTTCTTT. This sequence encodes CAWSVLGTASAEAFF.

In DNA form, the CDR3 reads TGTGCCAGCAGCCGACAGGGCCCTCAGCTGTTTTTT. Translated: CASSRQGPQLFF. The rearrangement uses TRBV7-9 and TRBJ2-2; 7 positions agree with TRBD1. J was trimmed by 12 bases and V by 5 bases; bases with no gene match: 6. The CDR3 has 12 amino acids. Germline CDR1 is SEHNR and CDR2 is FQNEAQ (reference sequence). Complete variable domain (other parts from reference TRBV7-9 and TRBJ2-2): DTGVSQNPRHKITKRGQNVTFRCDPISEHNRLYWYRQTLGQGPEFLTYFQNEAQLEKSRLLSDRFSAERPKGSFSTLEIQRTEQGDSAMYLCASSRQGPQLFFGEGSRLTVL.

The rearrangement uses TRBV6-6 and TRBJ2-7, with D unresolved. From germline, CDR1 is MNHNY and CDR2 SVGAGI (reference sequence). V lost 0 bases and J lost 6, with 15 bases in between. The CDR3 runs to 15 residues. CDR3: CASSYSGLDTREQYF. Written as DNA, the CDR3 is TGTGCCAGCAGTTACTCAGGGCTAGACACACGCGAGCAGTACTTC.

The chain is built from TRBV9 and TRBJ2-7; D is possibly TRBD1 or TRBD2 (5 bases each). Trimming pared 0 bases from V and 3 bases from J, leaving 13 bases between. The CDR3 spans 15 residues. Germline V gene sequence: CDR1 SGDLS, CDR2 YYNGEE. CDR3 sequence: CASSVASGHFYEQYF. The DNA of the CDR3 is TGTGCCAGCAGCGTAGCAAGCGGACACTTCTACGAGCAGTACTTC.

The chain joins TRBV6-1 to TRBJ1-1; no firm D call. Germline CDR1 reads MNHNS; CDR2 reads SASEGT. The CDR3 contains 13 residues. V gave up 4 bases and J gave up 7 bases, with 13 bases separating them. In DNA, the CDR3 is TGTGCCAGCAGTGGCGAGGGAGTGGGTGAAGCTTTCTTT. Translation: CASSGEGVGEAFF.

By share of the sample, this clone is medium-sized. V and J are TRBV7-2 and TRBJ2-3, with no clear D. The germline V gene has CDR1 SGHTA and CDR2 FQGNSA. V was shortened by 1 base and J by 6 bases, with 20 bases between the two germline ends. CDR3 length: 17 residues. CDR3 amino acids: CASSLGAVASSLDTQYF. In nucleotides, the CDR3 is TGTGCCAGCAGCTTAGGGGCCGTAGCATCCTCCCTCGATACGCAGTATTTT.

This clone turned up a few times. V and J are TRBV27 and TRBJ2-1; TRBD1 might be the D (6 bases). This CDR3 spans 14 amino acids. V lost 6 bases and J lost 0, with 9 bases in between. From germline, CDR1 is MNHEY and CDR2 SMNVEV (reference sequence). CDR3 amino acids: CASRDSSSYNEQFF. In DNA, the CDR3 is TGTGCCAGCAGGGACAGTAGCTCCTACAATGAGCAGTTCTTC.

The chain links TRBV19 to TRBJ2-2, with D maybe TRBD1 (6 bases). The CDR3 consists of 15 residues. V dropped 4 bases and J dropped 4 bases, with 13 bases sitting between them. Germline values: CDR1 LNHDA, CDR2 SQIVND (reference sequence). CDR3 sequence (DNA): TGTGCCAGTAGTAGAGGGGGTGGGGGCACCGGGGAGCTGTTTTTT. Amino acid sequence: CASSRGGGGTGELFF.

This clone was seen just once. The chain joins TRBV28 to TRBJ1-2; the match to TRBD1 covers 8 bases. The germline V gene encodes CDR1 MDHEN and CDR2 SYDVKM. After removal of 7 bases from V and 0 bases from J, the junction contained 4 bases not matched to a gene. The CDR3 runs to 14 residues. DNA of the CDR3: TGTGCCAGCAAGGCAGGGGGCTCTAACTATGGCTACACCTTC. It translates to CASKAGGSNYGYTF.

This clone turned up a few times. The chain links TRBV5-6 to TRBJ2-5; D may correspond to TRBD1 or TRBD2 (6 bases each). The V end was cut by 6 bases, the J end by 1 base, with 16 bases between. This CDR3 is 15 amino acids long. CDR1 SGHDT and CDR2 YYEEEE come from the germline V gene. The CDR3 loop reads CASTLGGRGQETQYF. DNA of the CDR3: TGTGCCAGCACCTTAGGGGGGAGAGGCCAAGAGACCCAGTACTTC. The complete variable domain, with remaining parts taken from reference TRBV5-6 and TRBJ2-5, reads DAGVTQSPTHLIKTRGQQVTLRCSPKSGHDTVSWYQQALGQGPQFIFQYYEEEERQRGNFPDRFSGHQFPNYSSELNVNALLLGDSALYLCASTLGGRGQETQYFGPGTRLLVL.

The chain recombines TRBV7-2 with TRBJ2-5; D unresolved. Looked up from germline, CDR1 is SGHTA and CDR2 is FQGNSA. Trimming left V 2 bases short and J 5 bases short, with 15 bases between. CDR3 length equals 15 residues. CDR3 protein: CASSLTGPLIETQYF. As DNA, the CDR3 is TGTGCCAGCAGCTTAACGGGTCCCTTAATCGAGACCCAGTACTTC.

The chain links TRBV27 to TRBJ2-7; D tentatively fits TRBD1 or TRBD2 (6 bases each). Per the germline V gene, CDR1 is MNHEY and CDR2 is SMNVEV (reference sequence). This CDR3 region has 15 residues. V lost 2 bases and J 3 bases, leaving 14 bases between the germline ends. The CDR3 sequence is CASSLRGRGLYEQYF. The CDR3, as DNA: TGTGCCAGCAGTTTAAGGGGCAGGGGACTCTACGAGCAGTACTTC.

In DNA form, the CDR3 reads TGTGCCAGCAGCTTAGAGGCCCAAGAGACCCAGTACTTC. Translating gives CASSLEAQETQYF. The chain employs TRBV7-7 and TRBJ2-5; no reliable D call. The germline V and J ends were trimmed by 1 base and 1 base, with 4 bases remaining between them. This CDR3 is built from 13 residues. Germline V gene lookup returns CDR1 SSHAT and CDR2 FNYEAQ (reference sequence).

The chain recombines TRBV18 with TRBJ2-7; no clear D. CDR1 is KGHSH, CDR2 LQKENI, per germline. Trimming took off 3 bases at V and 2 bases at J, with 8 bases between the two ends. CDR3 length equals 13 residues. The chain's CDR3 is CASSPDGAYEQYF. The CDR3, as DNA: TGTGCCAGCTCACCTGACGGAGCCTACGAGCAGTACTTC. Together with reference TRBV18 and TRBJ2-7, the CDR3 gives the full variable domain: NAGVMQNPRHLVRRRGQEARLRCSPMKGHSHVYWYRQLPEEGLKFMVYLQKENIIDESGMPKERFSAEFPKEGPSILRIQQVVRGDSAAYFCASSPDGAYEQYFGPGTRLTVT.

V is TRBV29-1 and J is TRBJ1-4; D not certain. The CDR3 has 15 residues. Germline V gene lookup returns CDR1 SQVTM and CDR2 ANQGSEA. V lost 4 bases and J lost 8, with 20 bases in between. CDR3 sequence reads: CSVGSGQLKGEKLFF. In DNA form, the CDR3 reads TGCAGCGTTGGGAGCGGGCAGTTAAAGGGCGAAAAACTGTTTTTT.

The J gene is TRBJ1-1, the V gene TRBV6-5; tentative D call: TRBD1 (6 bases). V lost 6 bases, J lost 1 base, and 9 bases lay in between. Germline V CDR1 and CDR2: MNHEY, SVGAGI. The CDR3 totals 13 residues. The CDR3 loop reads CASRSGQNTEAFF. CDR3 in DNA: TGTGCCAGCAGGTCGGGACAGAACACTGAAGCTTTCTTT.